Presented here are 13 T cell receptor beta chains from one specimen sequenced in a study of CD8+ T cells in alopecia areata. Reverse transcription of extracted RNA yielded cDNA, which provided the sequencing template. Only in-frame clones appear in the TCRdb table, and some are missing; sequencing was by immunoSEQ multiplex PCR. The repertoire holds about 190,000 clones, with under 70% as singletons. As for treatment: oral pan-JAK inhibitor, 5-10 mg twice daily. This specimen consisted of CD4+ T cells sorted from blood, obtained at week 4, from a patient treated with tofacitinib. The receptors stem from a human donor with alopecia areata.

The V call is TRBV4-2, the J call TRBJ2-3, with D uncertain. CDR3 size: 14 residues. The germline V and J ends were trimmed by 4 bases and 2 bases, with 10 bases remaining between them. CDR1 LGHNA and CDR2 YNFKEQ come from the germline V gene. Written as DNA, the CDR3 is TGTGCCAGCAGCCCACCCCCGCACACAGATACGCAGTATTTT. Protein: CASSPPPHTDTQYF.

This chain joins TRBV7-3 and TRBJ2-3; tentatively, D is TRBD1 (5 bases). Trimming shortened V by 6 bases and J by 0 bases, and 13 bases separated the two germline ends. In germline, CDR1 is SGHTA, CDR2 FQGTGA. The length of the CDR3 is 15 residues. This CDR3 is CASRLQETSTDTQYF. DNA for the CDR3: TGTGCCAGCAGGTTACAGGAAACTAGCACAGATACGCAGTATTTT. The entire variable domain, with the rest obtained from reference TRBV7-3 and TRBJ2-3, is as follows: GAGVSQTPSNKVTEKGKYVELRCDPISGHTALYWYRQSLGQGPEFLIYFQGTGAADDSGLPNDRFFAVRPEGSVSTLKIQRTERGDSAVYLCASRLQETSTDTQYFGPGTRLTVL.

The chain couples TRBV30 to TRBJ1-1; no definite D call. This CDR3 spans 11 amino acids. The germline V gene encodes CDR1 GTSNPN and CDR2 SVGIG (reference sequence). Deletions cut 1 base from V and 3 bases from J, with 3 bases between. Here the CDR3 DNA reads TGTGCCTGGAGTGAGGACACTGAAGCTTTCTTT. This gives the protein CAWSEDTEAFF.

This clone appeared a few times. V gene TRBV10-3 combines with J gene TRBJ1-5; D remains unclear. The CDR3 spans 14 residues. Trimming cost V 5 bases and J 4 bases, with 12 bases left between them. Germline CDR1 ENHRY, CDR2 SYGVKD. CDR3 loop: CAISMAGENQPQHF. CDR3 bases: TGTGCCATCAGTATGGCAGGCGAAAATCAGCCCCAGCATTTT.

This chain connects TRBV9 to TRBJ2-5; D might be TRBD1 (7 bases). This CDR3 is built from 18 residues. The germline V gene has CDR1 SGDLS and CDR2 YYNGEE. V was clipped by 0 bases and J by 5 bases, with 23 bases between them. The CDR3 nucleotides read TGTGCCAGCAGCGTAGGGGTCGGGGGACAGAGGAGTGCGGAGACCCAGTACTTC. Its protein is CASSVGVGGQRSAETQYF.

For the CDR3, the DNA is TGCGCCAGCAGCCAAGAGAGGACAGGGTTTGGCTACACCTTC. It encodes CASSQERTGFGYTF. The rearrangement joins TRBV4-3 to TRBJ1-2; 8 nucleotides line up with TRBD1. The CDR3 totals 14 residues. The V gene's germline CDR1 is LGHNA and CDR2 YSLEER. The ends lost 0 bases at V and 7 bases at J; junction bases unmatched: 4.

This clone was found a few times. The rearrangement links TRBV11-1 to TRBJ2-3; D gene uncertain. The V and J ends lost 0 bases and 4 bases respectively, with 5 bases between them. This CDR3 region has 13 residues. The germline V gene encodes CDR1 SGHAT and CDR2 FQDESV (reference sequence). Written as DNA, the CDR3 is TGTGCCAGCAGCTTAGCGGTTGCAGATACGCAGTATTTT. This translates into CASSLAVADTQYF.

The chain joins TRBV4-3 to TRBJ2-3, with unresolved D. From germline, CDR1 is LGHNA and CDR2 YSLEER. V lost 1 base, J lost 2 bases, and 10 bases lay in between. The CDR3 runs to 15 residues. The CDR3 sequence is CASSQGVVYTDTQYF. The CDR3 DNA is TGCGCCAGCAGCCAAGGCGTCGTATACACAGATACGCAGTATTTT.

The CDR3 sequence: CASSGQGDTEAFF. CDR3 nucleotide sequence: TGCGCCAGCAGCGGACAGGGTGACACTGAAGCTTTCTTT. The chain links TRBV5-1 to TRBJ1-1, with 8 bases identical to TRBD1. CDR3 length: 13 amino acids. Germline loops: CDR1 SGHRS, CDR2 YFSETQ. Germline trimming cut 4 bases from V and 3 bases from J; bases unmatched to any gene: 2.

This clone was counted between two and nine times. The V call is TRBV5-6, the J call TRBJ1-2, with D uncertain. This CDR3 comprises 14 residues. Germline V gene lookup returns CDR1 SGHDT and CDR2 YYEEEE. The V end lost 0 bases, the J end lost 2 bases, and 8 bases lay between the germline ends. The CDR3 nucleotides are TGTGCCAGCAGCTTGGGGACGGTAAACTATGGCTACACCTTC. Translating gives CASSLGTVNYGYTF.

V is TRBV7-2 and J is TRBJ2-1; D is undetermined. This CDR3 region has 12 residues. V was cut by 5 bases and J by 9 bases, with 11 bases left in between. CDR1 SGHTA and CDR2 FQGNSA come from the germline V gene. The CDR3 nucleotides are TGTGCCAGCAGCCTTGGGCGAAGTGAGCAGTTCTTC. Residues: CASSLGRSEQFF.

The chain joins TRBV4-2 to TRBJ2-5; the match to TRBD2 covers 7 bases. The germline V gene encodes CDR1 LGHNA and CDR2 YNFKEQ. J gave up 5 bases and V 3 bases, and 6 bases lay outside the gene matches. This CDR3 has 14 residues. The CDR3 protein is CASSQGMGGETQYF. In DNA, the CDR3 is TGTGCCAGCAGCCAGGGAATGGGAGGGGAGACCCAGTACTTC.

The chain uses TRBV23-1 and TRBJ2-3; weak D call: TRBD2 (5 bases). TRBV23-1 is labeled an ORF, and its function is uncertain. Deletions cut 6 bases from V and 6 bases from J, with 7 bases between. This CDR3 is 11 amino acids long. The CDR3, as DNA: TGCGCCAGCAGATTAGCGGATACGCAGTATTTT. Translated, it gives CASRLADTQYF.